This TCR beta chain came from a study of CD8 T cells in ankylosing spondylitis. Study results and limitations: Prior literature has documented some motif variants in synovial fluid and blood from reactive arthritis. Matched ankylosing spondylitis synovial fluid reportedly contained a significantly enriched population of disease-linked clones. Apparently characteristic of ankylosing spondylitis blood was a TCR beta motif (roughly 8 highly homologous variants).

With molecular barcodes, quantitative 5'-RACE was used to make the TCR beta libraries. A single record per CDR3 protein comes from TCRdb applying MiXCR to the 5' RACE reads. In the table there are around 480,000 distinct CDR3 sequences, about a sixth of which are singletons. CDR1 and CDR2 (germline): LNHNV, YYDKDF (reference sequence). The CDR3 totals 15 residues. Deletions cut 1 base from V and 8 bases from J, with 15 bases between. A word on this clonotype: Its specificity is unknown.

The sample consisted of blood, either unsorted or a sorted T cell fraction (not recorded which). The chain carries TRBV15 and TRBJ1-5; D is unclear. The sequence was collected from a male donor with ankylosing spondylitis. Here the CDR3 reads CATSRVRAALEPQHF. The CDR3 DNA reads TGTGCCACCAGCAGAGTTAGGGCAGCCCTTGAGCCCCAGCATTTT. The full variable domain, completed using reference TRBV15 and TRBJ1-5, is DAMVIQNPRYQVTQFGKPVTLSCSQTLNHNVMYWYQQKSSQAPKLLFHYYDKDFNNEADTPDNFQSRRPNTSFCFLDIRSPGLGDTAMYLCATSRVRAALEPQHFGDGTRLSIL.